This T cell receptor (beta chain) emerged from a study of blood T cell repertoires in COVID-19 (dated by TCRdb to the early 2020s). In the study overall: Collaborator samples came from the United States, Italy and Spain and covered acute and convalescent phases of COVID-19. Subjects who had been exposed to COVID-19, were actively infected with it, or had recovered from it provided the deeply sampled blood TCRbeta repertoires that made up the dataset. Nearly every sample came with metadata listing a de-identified subject ID, COVID-19 status, age in years and sex. Where available, HLA class I and class II types were taken from metadata supplied by the sample provider and were not determined by assay-based typing. The samples were drawn from the first 160 participants of the ongoing ImmuneRACE study and from 950 to 1,500 subjects provided by 6 global collaborators. The repertoires were made available in a free public database intended to serve as a resource for research on the immune response to SARS-CoV-2. The material from the prospective study consisted of cDNA or gDNA derived from T cells, B-cell-depleted T cells, or PBMCs. General findings and caveats noted by the study authors: The quantity of clinical and demographic metadata differed by source and by participant and was supplied without curation.

The junction shows trimming of 1 base on V and 9 bases on J, and the gene matches do not reach 2 bases of it. In the germline V gene, CDR1 corresponds to SGHTA and CDR2 to FQGNSA. Taken from cysteine to phenylalanine, the CDR3 has 14 residues. Only the CDR3 portion is preserved as DNA: 42 bases, with reading frame beginning at the first base. TCRbeta CDR3 regions were amplified from genomic DNA by means of the immunoSEQ Assay, a bias-controlled multiplex PCR. In the authors' own workflow: The number of nucleated cells in each sample was estimated by amplification of reference gene primers within the assay. To quantify the absolute abundance of each unique TCRbeta CDR3 rearrangement, sequence reads were collapsed and filtered. For each sample, productive Simpson clonality was calculated as the square root of Simpson's diversity index across productive rearrangements. TCRdb retrieved this table from immuneACCESS and kept in-frame rearrangements only. Not all clones are present; in checked studies, unresolved V genes account for under half, and no reason is known for the remainder. That table is the source of V, J and clone size, and D and trimming were worked out from the DNA. For this sample the table gives nearly 250,000 clones, of which around nine tenths were detected only once. The ten largest make up 1.5% to 2% of the sample.

Another Seattle source contributed samples from volunteer blood donors who had recovered from COVID-19. Each collaborating institution followed its own protocols to collect whole blood in K2EDTA tubes. For TCRbeta analysis, collaborators shipped samples as frozen whole blood, isolated PBMCs, or DNA extracted from either of those sample types. About this clone itself: The target of this receptor is not known. There are no base qualities to consult, and no much larger clone falls within one base.

This clonotype was obtained from a woman aged 60-75 years who had recovered from COVID-19. The chain uses TRBV7-2 and TRBJ1-6; 8 central nucleotides agree with TRBD1. Sequencing was done on a sample of peripheral blood. The CDR3 protein: CASSLEGQASPLHF. The DNA sequence follows: TGTGCCAGCAGCTTAGAGGGACAGGCTTCACCCCTCCACTTT.